These 27 T cell receptor beta chains came from one sample sequenced in a study of shared clonotypes between healthy human individuals. Profiling relied on immunoSEQ multiplex PCR, and the TCRdb table lists in-frame clones only, not all of them. The table has roughly 2.1 million clones, 85% to 95% seen once. Positively selected for CCR7, the CD45RO-negative cells used as naive CD8 cells excluded terminally differentiated effector memory CD45RA+ cells. The sequenced sample was naive CD8+ T cells from PBMCs. The receptors were sampled from a man aged 18-30 years in good health. Some clones in this sample may be carry-over from other donors' samples.

This sequence joins TRBV6-5 and TRBJ2-7; 7 positions agree with TRBD1. Germline V lookup: CDR1 MNHEY, CDR2 SVGAGI. V dropped 5 bases and J dropped 2; count of bases not matched to a gene: 6. The CDR3 has 14 amino acids. CDR3 sequence reads: CASSLRDRAYEQYF. Written as DNA, the CDR3 is TGTGCCAGCAGTCTAAGGGACAGAGCCTACGAGCAGTACTTC.

The V gene is TRBV4-2, the J gene TRBJ1-2; D gene unclear. CDR1 and CDR2 from the germline V gene are LGHNA and YNFKEQ. CDR3 length equals 16 residues. V was trimmed by 0 bases and J by 4 bases, leaving 15 bases between them. CDR3 in amino acids: CASSQEGTETFYGYTF. DNA of the CDR3: TGTGCCAGCAGCCAAGAAGGTACAGAAACATTCTATGGCTACACCTTC.

Worth noting for this clone: This sample also contains other DNA sequences that code for the same CDR3. The chain is built from TRBV7-9 and TRBJ2-7, with D unclear. Germline CDR1 SEHNR, CDR2 FQNEAQ (reference sequence). The V gene lost 5 bases and the J gene lost 5 bases, with 7 bases spanning the gap. The CDR3 totals 11 residues. CDR3 sequence (DNA): TGTGCCAGCAGCCAAACTCACGAGCAGTACTTC. This codes for CASSQTHEQYF.

The V gene is TRBV7-9, the J gene TRBJ2-2; a weak D match, TRBD2 (6 bases). V was clipped by 7 bases and J by 0 bases, with 12 bases between them. The CDR3 is 15 amino acids. Germline V gene sequence: CDR1 SEHNR, CDR2 FQNEAQ (reference sequence). The CDR3 nucleotides read TGTGCCAGCACCGGCGGGACTCCGAACACCGGGGAGCTGTTTTTT. Translation gives CASTGGTPNTGELFF.

In this sample, this clone turned up once. The rearrangement links TRBV6-5 to TRBJ1-2, with 10 bases aligning to TRBD1. Trimming cost V 0 bases and J 7 bases; bases outside gene matches: 8. This CDR3 has 16 residues. Germline CDR1 is MNHEY and CDR2 is SVGAGI. Written as DNA, the CDR3 is TGTGCCAGCAGTTACTCGAACCGGGACAGGGGAGGTGGCTACACCTTC. Amino acid sequence: CASSYSNRDRGGGYTF.

This clone showed up just once. The V gene is TRBV28, the J gene TRBJ2-1, with D unclear. V lost 2 bases, J lost 0 bases, and 14 bases lay in between. Germline lookup yields CDR1 MDHEN and CDR2 SYDVKM. The CDR3 has 17 amino acids. The DNA for the CDR3 is TGTGCCAGCAGTTTAAGCTGGGCAACAAGCTCCTACAATGAGCAGTTCTTC. As protein: CASSLSWATSSYNEQFF.

This CDR3 is CASSPEEGLYNEQFF. Here the CDR3 DNA reads TGTGCCAGCAGTCCAGAGGAGGGCCTCTACAATGAGCAGTTCTTC. The V gene is TRBV6-5, the J gene TRBJ2-1; tentative D call: TRBD2 (6 bases). The germline CDR1 and CDR2 sequences are MNHEY and SVGAGI. V gave up 5 bases and J gave up 3 bases, with 14 bases separating them. This CDR3 is 15 amino acids long.

J is TRBJ2-7 and V is TRBV10-3; 10 bases fit TRBD1. CDR3 length equals 14 residues. With V trimmed by 6 bases and J by 5 bases, 7 bases remained unmatched. From germline, CDR1 is ENHRY and CDR2 SYGVKD. CDR3 sequence (DNA): TGTGCCATCAGGGGGACAGGGGTAAGAGACGAGCAGTACTTC. Amino acid sequence: CAIRGTGVRDEQYF.

The chain couples TRBV28 to TRBJ1-2; perhaps TRBD1 as D (5 bases). The CDR3 covers 15 residues. The V gene's germline CDR1 is MDHEN and CDR2 SYDVKM. Trimming took 7 bases from V and 6 from J, leaving 21 bases between them. DNA for the CDR3: TGTGCCAGCAAAACAGCAGGCAGAGCACAGGATGGCTACACCTTC. It yields the protein CASKTAGRAQDGYTF.

This sequence joins TRBV4-3 and TRBJ1-2, with D perhaps matching TRBD1 (5 bases). The CDR3 has 15 amino acids. The ends were cut back, 1 base at V and 6 bases at J, with 15 bases in the middle. Per germline, CDR1 LGHNA and CDR2 YSLEER. The CDR3 sequence is CASSQGPRDGDGYTF. DNA for the CDR3: TGCGCCAGCAGCCAAGGGCCCAGGGACGGGGATGGCTACACCTTC.

The chain employs TRBV19 and TRBJ2-1; D could derive from TRBD1 or TRBD2 (5 bases each). This CDR3 comprises 15 residues. Germline CDR1 LNHDA, CDR2 SQIVND (reference sequence). Trimming stripped 4 bases from V and 2 bases from J, with 12 bases between. The CDR3 reads CASSTGTVPYNEQFF. The CDR3 region has the DNA TGTGCCAGTAGTACCGGGACGGTCCCCTACAATGAGCAGTTCTTC. The full variable domain, with the rest looked up from reference TRBV19 and TRBJ2-1, is DGGITQSPKYLFRKEGQNVTLSCEQNLNHDAMYWYRQDPGQGLRLIYYSQIVNDFQKGDIAEGYSVSREKKESFPLTVTSAQKNPTAFYLCASSTGTVPYNEQFFGPGTRLTVL.

The V call is TRBV29-1, the J call TRBJ2-7; no reliable D call. In germline, CDR1 is SQVTM, CDR2 ANQGSEA. V gave up 4 bases and J gave up 3 bases, with 10 bases separating them. The CDR3 sequence is 12 residues long. In DNA, the CDR3 is TGCAGCGTTGGAACCCCTCTCTACGAGCAGTACTTC. It is translated as CSVGTPLYEQYF.

This chain joins TRBV7-3 and TRBJ2-1; 9 nucleotides agree with TRBD2. Trimming cost V 4 bases and J 10 bases; bases outside gene matches: 11. This CDR3 is 15 amino acids long. In germline, CDR1 is SGHTA, CDR2 FQGTGA. The CDR3 nucleotides read TGTGCCAGCAGCTCACACTCTAGCGGGATGAACGAGCAGTTCTTC. It codes for CASSSHSSGMNEQFF. The variable domain in full, with the rest retrieved from reference TRBV7-3 and TRBJ2-1, is GAGVSQTPSNKVTEKGKYVELRCDPISGHTALYWYRQSLGQGPEFLIYFQGTGAADDSGLPNDRFFAVRPEGSVSTLKIQRTERGDSAVYLCASSSHSSGMNEQFFGPGTRLTVL.

The V call is TRBV5-1, the J call TRBJ2-1; 9 bases are shared with TRBD2. J gave up 2 bases and V 5 bases, and 8 bases lay outside the gene matches. Germline V gives CDR1 SGHRS, CDR2 YFSETQ. CDR3 length: 16 amino acids. CDR3 protein: CASRHNRGGAYNEQFF. As DNA, the CDR3 is TGCGCCAGCAGGCACAACCGCGGGGGGGCCTACAATGAGCAGTTCTTC.

In DNA form, the CDR3 reads TGCAGCGTTACCGGGACAATCCGCGAGCAGTACTTC. Its translation: CSVTGTIREQYF. The V and J genes are TRBV29-1 and TRBJ2-7, with D maybe TRBD1 (6 bases). The CDR3 runs to 12 residues. The V gene lost 5 bases and the J gene lost 6 bases, with 14 bases spanning the gap. The germline V gene encodes CDR1 SQVTM and CDR2 ANQGSEA.

The rearrangement joins TRBV7-9 to TRBJ2-1; the D gene is possibly TRBD2 (6 bases). The V and J ends lost 3 bases and 2 bases respectively, with 11 bases between them. CDR3 length equals 15 residues. Looked up from germline, CDR1 is SEHNR and CDR2 is FQNEAQ (reference sequence). The CDR3 loop is CASSLGTEPYNEQFF. The CDR3 region has the DNA TGTGCCAGCAGCTTGGGGACTGAGCCCTACAATGAGCAGTTCTTC.

The chain combines TRBV5-4 with TRBJ1-2, with 7 positions matching TRBD1. V lost 4 bases to trimming and J lost 4 bases; unmatched junction nucleotides: 10. CDR3 size: 15 residues. CDR1 SGHNT and CDR2 YYREEE come from the germline V gene (reference sequence). CDR3 sequence: CASSHTLTGFYGYTF. DNA for the CDR3: TGTGCCAGCAGCCATACCCTGACAGGGTTCTATGGCTACACCTTC.

This clone has just one count. V is TRBV27 and J is TRBJ2-2; D is perhaps TRBD2 (6 bases). This CDR3 has 13 residues. Germline CDR1 MNHEY, CDR2 SMNVEV (reference sequence). V lost 8 bases to trimming and J lost 7 bases, with 14 bases between them. The CDR3: CASLGVGGGELFF. CDR3 sequence (DNA): TGTGCCAGCCTTGGGGTGGGAGGCGGGGAGCTGTTTTTT.

The chain recombines TRBV5-1 with TRBJ2-2; D uncertain. Germline V CDR1 and CDR2: SGHRS, YFSETQ. V was clipped by 6 bases and J by 8 bases, with 11 bases between them. The CDR3 spans 12 residues. The CDR3 DNA reads TGCGCCAGCACCCCGGGTGGGGGGGAGCTGTTTTTT. It translates to CASTPGGGELFF.

This clone was seen a single time. The genes are TRBV7-3 and TRBJ1-3; a possible D gene is TRBD1 (5 bases). Looked up from germline, CDR1 is SGHTA and CDR2 is FQGTGA. V was trimmed by 4 bases and J by 6 bases, leaving 16 bases between them. This CDR3 is built from 15 residues. CDR3 region: CASSSSDQGKNTIYF. The CDR3 DNA reads as TGTGCCAGCAGCTCCTCAGATCAGGGTAAAAACACCATATATTTT.

The chain joins TRBV19 to TRBJ2-3; D not certain. Trimming left V 5 bases short and J 3 bases short, with 12 bases between. CDR3 length: 14 residues. From germline, CDR1 is LNHDA and CDR2 SQIVND (reference sequence). CDR3 bases: TGTGCCAGTAGTCCCCCCGCGCGTACAGATACGCAGTATTTT. It translates to CASSPPARTDTQYF.

This clone was found once. The chain carries TRBV28 and TRBJ1-4, with TRBD1 identical over 7 bases. This CDR3 is 13 amino acids long. J gave up 10 bases and V 6 bases, and 8 bases lay outside the gene matches. Germline V gene data show CDR1 as MDHEN and CDR2 as SYDVKM. In DNA, the CDR3 is TGTGCCAGCAGCCTGACAAACAGGGGAAAACTGTTTTTT. Its protein is CASSLTNRGKLFF.

The chain couples TRBV5-1 to TRBJ2-1; weak D call: TRBD2 (6 bases). The CDR3 has 17 amino acids. CDR1 is SGHRS, CDR2 YFSETQ, per germline. V lost 4 bases, J lost 5 bases, and 22 bases lay in between. The CDR3 DNA sequence: TGCGCCAGCAGCAGCTCCCCTTCGGTAATAGCGGACAATGAGCAGTTCTTC. Its translation is CASSSSPSVIADNEQFF.

The chain couples TRBV10-3 to TRBJ1-6, with 8 bases aligning to TRBD1. CDR1 and CDR2 from the germline V gene are ENHRY and SYGVKD. This CDR3 spans 14 amino acids. J was trimmed by 6 bases and V by 3 bases; bases with no gene match: 1. CDR3 sequence: CAISEQGGNSPLHF. The CDR3 nucleotides read TGTGCCATCAGTGAACAGGGGGGTAATTCACCCCTCCACTTT.

The chain carries TRBV7-9 and TRBJ2-7; D is unclear. Between the trimmed V and J ends, which lost 5 bases and 0 bases, there was a span of 11 bases. The CDR3 runs 14 residues. Germline values: CDR1 SEHNR, CDR2 FQNEAQ (reference sequence). The CDR3 region is CASSQAGSSYEQYF. The CDR3, as DNA: TGTGCCAGCAGCCAAGCTGGGTCCTCCTACGAGCAGTACTTC.

V gene TRBV7-8 combines with J gene TRBJ2-7; D is possibly TRBD2 (6 bases). CDR3 length equals 15 residues. V dropped 6 bases and J dropped 2 bases, with 17 bases sitting between them. Germline V gene data show CDR1 as SGHVS and CDR2 as FQNEAQ. Here the CDR3 DNA reads TGTGCCAGCAGTCCTGGGCCGGGAGCGACCTACGAGCAGTACTTC. Residues: CASSPGPGATYEQYF.

CDR3 nucleotide sequence: TGTGCCAGCCGGGGCGAAGAGACCCAGTACTTC. This encodes CASRGEETQYF. This chain joins TRBV28 and TRBJ2-5, with D perhaps assigned TRBD1 or TRBD2 (5 bases each). The germline V and J ends were trimmed by 8 bases and 3 bases, with 7 bases remaining between them. The CDR3 consists of 11 residues. The germline gives CDR1 MDHEN, CDR2 SYDVKM.